The rows below give T cell receptor beta chains drawn from one sample of a study of vaccination and CD4 T cells after COVID-19. TCRdb independently ran MiXCR on the PCR reads; one entry per CDR3 protein. The sample carries about 22,000 distinct CDR3 sequences, less than 35% recorded once. Their antigens are not known. The sample taken for sequencing was cultured CD4+ T cells from blood. The receptors originated from a human donor with COVID-19. CDR3s include the opening cysteine and the closing phenylalanine or tryptophan. A D gene is named only where the DNA matches it firmly. The size of a clone is reported for some rows only, either as once, few or many, or as a class for expanded clones.

J	size	V	D	CDR3	DNA
TRBJ2-3	few	TRBV6-1	TRBD2	CASDPGLVRNTQYF	TGTGCCAGTGACCCGGGACTAGTTCGAAATACGCAGTATTTT
TRBJ2-7	.	TRBV9	TRBD1	CASSRGQGAMGEQYF	TGTGCCAGCAGCCGAGGACAGGGGGCTATGGGAGAGCAGTACTTC
TRBJ1-6	.	TRBV5-3	.	CASSRVRAVGSPLHF	TGTGCCAGCAGCCGGGTTCGGGCAGTAGGTTCACCCCTCCACTTT
TRBJ1-5	.	TRBV19	TRBD1	CACDRGGQPQHF	TGTGCCTGTGACAGGGGGGGTCAGCCCCAGCATTTT
TRBJ2-2	few	TRBV7-2	TRBD1	CASTFPTGASNTGELFF	TGTGCCAGCACCTTCCCGACAGGGGCCTCGAACACCGGGGAGCTGTTTTTT
TRBJ2-5	.	TRBV7-9	.	CASSQAGGAQETQYF	TGTGCCAGCAGCCAAGCAGGGGGGGCACAGGAGACCCAGTACTTC
TRBJ1-2	.	TRBV30	.	CAWSNWARQGYGYTF	TGTGCCTGGAGCAACTGGGCGAGGCAGGGCTATGGCTACACCTTC
TRBJ1-1	.	TRBV7-9	.	CASSPDIVTEAFF	TGTGCCAGCAGCCCAGACATCGTCACTGAAGCTTTCTTT
TRBJ2-2	.	TRBV7-8	TRBD1	CASSLAGQGGNPGELFF	TGTGCCAGCAGCTTAGCCGGACAGGGGGGGAACCCCGGGGAGCTGTTTTTT
TRBJ1-5	.	TRBV5-6	.	CASSSFNQPQHF	TGTGCCAGCAGCTCGTTTAATCAGCCCCAGCATTTT
TRBJ1-5	once	TRBV21-1	.	CASSNSQGTGVNQPQHF	TGTGCCAGCAGCAACTCCCAAGGGACAGGGGTCAATCAGCCCCAGCATTTT
TRBJ2-2	.	TRBV5-1	.	CASSSDANTGELFF	TGCGCCAGCAGCAGTGATGCGAACACCGGGGAGCTGTTTTTT
TRBJ2-5	few	TRBV27	.	CASSLSGAQETQYF	TGTGCCAGCAGTTTGTCGGGGGCACAAGAGACCCAGTACTTC
TRBJ2-1	.	TRBV5-6	.	CASSLGSGAGNEQFF	TGTGCCAGCAGCTTGGGGTCAGGGGCAGGCAATGAGCAGTTCTTC
TRBJ2-5	.	TRBV20-1	.	CSAIGRYQETQYF	TGCAGTGCTATTGGCAGATACCAAGAGACCCAGTACTTC
TRBJ1-1	few	TRBV24-1	.	CATNGFAEAFF	TGTGCCACCAATGGATTTGCTGAAGCTTTCTTT
TRBJ2-7	.	TRBV20-1	.	CSATGDGSSYEQYF	TGCAGTGCTACAGGTGACGGCAGCTCCTACGAGCAGTACTTC
TRBJ1-5	.	TRBV6-1	TRBD1	CASRGSTGYSNQPQHF	TGTGCCAGCAGGGGTTCGACAGGGTATAGCAATCAGCCCCAGCATTTT
TRBJ2-3	few	TRBV27	.	CASSLYGGITDTQYF	TGTGCCAGCAGTTTATACGGGGGAATCACAGATACGCAGTATTTT
TRBJ2-3	.	TRBV2	.	CASSPTDTQYF	TGTGCCAGCAGCCCTACAGATACGCAGTATTTT
TRBJ1-4	.	TRBV6-1	.	CASSEVEGTEKLFF	TGTGCCAGCAGTGAAGTGGAGGGAACCGAAAAACTGTTTTTT
TRBJ1-3	few	TRBV20-1	.	CSARDPGPGNTIYF	TGCAGTGCTAGAGATCCGGGACCGGGAAACACCATATATTTT
TRBJ2-7	.	TRBV6-1	.	CASNEATGKKRYEQYF	TGTGCCAGCAATGAGGCTACAGGGAAAAAAAGGTACGAGCAGTACTTC
TRBJ2-3	.	TRBV25-1	TRBD2	CASSSLGGVGTDTQYF	TGTGCCAGCAGTTCCCTGGGAGGGGTGGGCACAGATACGCAGTATTTT
TRBJ2-3	.	TRBV6-2/TRBV6-3	.	CASSDDTDTQYF	TGTGCCAGCAGTGACGACACAGATACGCAGTATTTT
TRBJ1-1	few	TRBV7-2	.	CASSSRLNTEAFF	TGTGCCAGCAGCTCAAGATTAAACACTGAAGCTTTCTTT
TRBJ1-5	few	TRBV24-1	.	CATQMGQSNQPQHF	TGTGCCACCCAAATGGGGCAGAGCAATCAGCCCCAGCATTTT
TRBJ2-7	.	TRBV6-1	TRBD1	CASYPQPGQDAYEQYF	TGTGCCAGCTACCCACAACCGGGACAGGATGCCTACGAGCAGTACTTC
TRBJ2-2	.	TRBV5-4	.	CASSPISGDTGELFF	TGTGCCAGCAGCCCAATTAGCGGTGACACCGGGGAGCTGTTTTTT